Listed below are T cell receptor beta chains from one sample, sequenced in a study of OX40 agonist ivuxolimab in advanced cancers. TCRdb keeps only in-frame clones here, not all; method: immunoSEQ multiplex PCR. The sample has more than 65,000 clones; about 90% are singletons. Material: CD4+ or CD8+ T cells sorted from blood, obtained in a trial of the OX40 agonist ivuxolimab. These receptors came from an adult with an advanced solid tumor such as melanoma, head and neck, liver or kidney cancer. Both conserved end residues are part of each CDR3. The D gene is left open where the match is weak. The size field is filled for only some rows; it gives once, few, many or a size class.

V: TRBV5-1
D: TRBD1
size: .
J: TRBJ2-7
CDR3: CASSPGQSYEQYF
DNA: TGCGCCAGCAGCCCGGGACAGAGCTACGAGCAGTACTTC

V: TRBV7-2
D: .
size: .
J: TRBJ1-2
CDR3: CASSSSQVLNYGYTF
DNA: TGTGCCAGCAGCTCCAGCCAGGTCCTTAACTATGGCTACACCTTC

V: TRBV5-6
D: .
size: .
J: TRBJ1-4
CDR3: CASSLGVRGTNEKLFF
DNA: TGTGCCAGCAGCTTGGGTGTTCGGGGGACTAATGAAAAACTGTTTTTT

V: TRBV11-3
D: .
size: few
J: TRBJ2-5
CDR3: CASSAGAVVQETQYF
DNA: TGTGCCAGCAGCGCCGGGGCCGTCGTCCAAGAGACCCAGTACTTC

V: TRBV19
D: TRBD1
size: .
J: TRBJ1-6
CDR3: CASSLGQGVFSPLHF
DNA: TGTGCCAGTAGTCTCGGACAGGGGGTATTTTCACCCCTCCACTTT

V: TRBV27
D: TRBD1
size: .
J: TRBJ1-2
CDR3: CASSLNRDRGDYGYTF
DNA: TGTGCCAGCAGTTTAAACCGGGACAGGGGAGACTATGGCTACACCTTC

V: TRBV9
D: TRBD2
size: .
J: TRBJ2-1
CDR3: CASSAPSGGAANEQFF
DNA: TGTGCCAGCAGCGCACCTAGCGGGGGGGCCGCCAATGAGCAGTTCTTC

V: TRBV13
D: .
size: .
J: TRBJ2-7
CDR3: CASSNQGGGEYSYEQYF
DNA: TGTGCCAGCAGCAACCAAGGGGGAGGGGAATATTCCTACGAGCAGTACTTC

V: TRBV7-9
D: TRBD1
size: once
J: TRBJ2-1
CDR3: CASSRQRGRNNEQFF
DNA: TGTGCCAGCAGCCGGCAGAGGGGGCGAAACAATGAGCAGTTCTTC

V: TRBV13
D: .
size: .
J: TRBJ1-2
CDR3: CASSLAGRGSSYGYTF
DNA: TGTGCCAGCAGCTTAGCGGGTAGGGGGTCATCATACGGCTACACCTTC

V: TRBV6-5
D: .
size: .
J: TRBJ2-3
CDR3: CASSPWTPIDTQYF
DNA: TGTGCCAGCAGCCCCTGGACACCTATAGATACGCAGTATTTT

V: TRBV7-3
D: .
size: .
J: TRBJ2-3
CDR3: CASSSPNGGYTDTQYF
DNA: TGTGCCAGCAGCTCTCCTAATGGGGGTTACACAGATACGCAGTATTTT

V: TRBV27
D: .
size: .
J: TRBJ2-2
CDR3: CASRQTGELFF
DNA: TGTGCCAGCAGACAAACCGGGGAGCTGTTTTTT

V: TRBV5-6
D: TRBD1
size: .
J: TRBJ1-6
CDR3: CASSLAGDRVNSPLHF
DNA: TGTGCCAGCAGCTTGGCCGGGGACAGGGTAAATTCACCCCTCCACTTT

V: TRBV6-5
D: .
size: .
J: TRBJ1-2
CDR3: CASSQQGYKGYTF
DNA: TGTGCCAGCAGTCAGCAGGGGTATAAGGGCTACACCTTC

V: TRBV5-6
D: .
size: .
J: TRBJ2-5
CDR3: CASSLMGVGFETQYF
DNA: TGTGCCAGCAGCTTAATGGGGGTTGGGTTCGAGACCCAGTACTTC

V: TRBV18
D: .
size: .
J: TRBJ2-3
CDR3: CASSPWALTDTQYF
DNA: TGTGCCAGCTCACCATGGGCTCTCACAGATACGCAGTATTTT

V: TRBV10-2
D: TRBD2
size: .
J: TRBJ2-7
CDR3: CASNPLLAGGPYEQYF
DNA: TGCGCCAGCAACCCCCTACTAGCGGGGGGGCCTTACGAGCAGTACTTC

V: TRBV27
D: TRBD1
size: .
J: TRBJ2-7
CDR3: CASRSRDRGPYEQYF
DNA: TGTGCCAGCAGAAGTCGGGACAGGGGGCCCTACGAGCAGTACTTC

V: TRBV19
D: TRBD1
size: .
J: TRBJ1-3
CDR3: CASTLDREGNTIYF
DNA: TGTGCCAGTACCCTGGACAGGGAAGGAAACACCATATATTTT

V: TRBV4-2
D: TRBD2
size: few
J: TRBJ2-7
CDR3: CASSQDSGGGNSYEQYF
DNA: TGTGCCAGCAGCCAAGATAGCGGGGGGGGGAACTCCTACGAGCAGTACTTC

V: TRBV10-2
D: .
size: .
J: TRBJ2-7
CDR3: CASRQLGSYEQYF
DNA: TGCGCCAGCAGACAGCTCGGATCCTACGAGCAGTACTTC

V: TRBV4-3
D: .
size: .
J: TRBJ2-2
CDR3: CASSQDSVPTGELFF
DNA: TGCGCCAGCAGCCAAGATTCGGTCCCCACCGGGGAGCTGTTTTTT

V: TRBV7-9
D: .
size: .
J: TRBJ2-1
CDR3: CASSHSLTDFEQFF
DNA: TGTGCCAGCAGCCACTCTTTGACAGATTTTGAGCAGTTCTTC

V: TRBV4-1
D: TRBD1
size: .
J: TRBJ1-1
CDR3: CASSQDPPQGADTEAFF
DNA: TGCGCCAGCAGCCAAGACCCCCCACAGGGGGCGGACACTGAAGCTTTCTTT

V: TRBV4-1
D: TRBD2
size: .
J: TRBJ2-7
CDR3: CASSQVQTSGGHLSYEQYF
DNA: TGCGCCAGCAGCCAAGTCCAGACTAGCGGGGGGCACCTCTCCTACGAGCAGTACTTC

V: TRBV13
D: TRBD1
size: .
J: TRBJ2-3
CDR3: CASSFSDRVYTDTQYF
DNA: TGTGCCAGCAGCTTTTCGGACAGGGTATATACAGATACGCAGTATTTT

V: TRBV6-4
D: .
size: .
J: TRBJ2-1
CDR3: CASSLGGFNEQFF
DNA: TGTGCCAGCAGTCTAGGGGGTTTCAATGAGCAGTTCTTC

V: TRBV9
D: TRBD1
size: .
J: TRBJ2-7
CDR3: CASSAGTGGNYEQYF
DNA: TGTGCCAGCAGCGCTGGGACAGGGGGGAACTACGAGCAGTACTTC

V: TRBV30
D: .
size: .
J: TRBJ1-2
CDR3: CAWTPKQGRANYGYTF
DNA: TGTGCCTGGACCCCGAAGCAGGGGCGAGCTAACTATGGCTACACCTTC

V: TRBV5-6
D: .
size: .
J: TRBJ1-6
CDR3: CASSLATSSYNSPLHF
DNA: TGTGCCAGCAGCTTGGCGACGAGCTCCTATAATTCACCCCTCCACTTT

V: TRBV9
D: TRBD1
size: .
J: TRBJ2-7
CDR3: CASSAGTGISYEQYF
DNA: TGTGCCAGCAGCGCTGGGACAGGGATTTCCTACGAGCAGTACTTC

V: TRBV6-6
D: .
size: .
J: TRBJ1-5
CDR3: CASDPGESNQPQHF
DNA: TGTGCCAGCGATCCAGGGGAGAGTAATCAGCCCCAGCATTTT

V: TRBV11-2
D: TRBD1
size: .
J: TRBJ2-7
CDR3: CASSLGDSVYEQYF
DNA: TGTGCCAGCAGCTTAGGGGACAGTGTCTACGAGCAGTACTTC

V: TRBV6-1
D: .
size: .
J: TRBJ2-1
CDR3: CASSGGLYSYNEQFF
DNA: TGTGCCAGCAGTGGTGGACTATACTCCTACAATGAGCAGTTCTTC

V: TRBV5-1
D: TRBD1
size: .
J: TRBJ2-7
CDR3: CASSSGQTPYEQYF
DNA: TGTGCCAGCAGCTCGGGACAGACCCCCTACGAGCAGTACTTC

V: TRBV19
D: .
size: .
J: TRBJ1-5
CDR3: CASKVMAGSNQPQHF
DNA: TGTGCCAGTAAAGTCATGGCAGGGAGCAATCAGCCCCAGCATTTT

V: TRBV28
D: .
size: .
J: TRBJ2-7
CDR3: CASSHDLTSYEQYF
DNA: TGTGCCAGCAGCCACGACCTAACGTCCTACGAGCAGTACTTC

V: TRBV7-6
D: TRBD1
size: .
J: TRBJ1-1
CDR3: CASSLTGGAEAFF
DNA: TGTGCCAGCAGCTTAACAGGGGGGGCGGAAGCTTTCTTT

V: TRBV15
D: .
size: .
J: TRBJ1-5
CDR3: CATQGAGWNQPQHF
DNA: TGTGCCACCCAGGGAGCGGGATGGAATCAGCCCCAGCATTTT

V: TRBV27
D: .
size: .
J: TRBJ2-1
CDR3: CASSLAGKNEQFF
DNA: TGTGCCAGCAGTTTAGCCGGAAAAAATGAGCAGTTCTTC

V: TRBV9
D: TRBD2
size: .
J: TRBJ2-1
CDR3: CASSVGVSGAWIEQFF
DNA: TGTGCCAGCAGCGTGGGCGTGAGCGGGGCGTGGATTGAGCAGTTCTTC

V: TRBV5-1
D: .
size: .
J: TRBJ1-1
CDR3: CASGHDAPNTEAFF
DNA: TGCGCCAGCGGACACGACGCTCCGAACACTGAAGCTTTCTTT

V: TRBV27
D: TRBD2
size: .
J: TRBJ2-1
CDR3: CASSLSGTSGGAHNEQFF
DNA: TGTGCCAGCAGTTTATCCGGGACTAGCGGGGGGGCGCACAATGAGCAGTTCTTC

V: TRBV10-3
D: TRBD1
size: .
J: TRBJ2-3
CDR3: CAISDSGTGVTDTQYF
DNA: TGTGCCATCAGTGACTCCGGGACAGGGGTAACAGATACGCAGTATTTT

V: TRBV5-6
D: .
size: .
J: TRBJ2-5
CDR3: CASSRGVTGETQYF
DNA: TGTGCCAGCAGCAGAGGGGTGACTGGGGAGACCCAGTACTTC

V: TRBV27
D: TRBD1
size: .
J: TRBJ1-1
CDR3: CASSLWGTANTEAFF
DNA: TGTGCCAGCAGTTTATGGGGGACAGCCAACACTGAAGCTTTCTTT

V: TRBV5-6
D: TRBD2
size: .
J: TRBJ2-7
CDR3: CASSLETGGQYF
DNA: TGTGCCAGCAGCTTGGAAACGGGGGGGCAGTACTTC

V: TRBV29-1
D: .
size: .
J: TRBJ2-7
CDR3: CSVDRGRGPTYEQYF
DNA: TGCAGCGTTGACAGGGGCAGGGGCCCTACCTACGAGCAGTACTTC

V: TRBV9
D: .
size: .
J: TRBJ1-2
CDR3: CASRAMAGDGYTF
DNA: TGTGCCAGCAGAGCGATGGCGGGGGATGGCTACACCTTC

V: TRBV9
D: TRBD1
size: .
J: TRBJ1-2
CDR3: CASSVGTGEDGYTF
DNA: TGTGCCAGCAGCGTAGGCACAGGGGAGGATGGCTACACCTTC

V: TRBV7-9
D: .
size: .
J: TRBJ1-5
CDR3: CASSPSPNQPQHF
DNA: TGTGCCAGCAGTCCCTCCCCAAATCAGCCCCAGCATTTT

V: TRBV29-1
D: .
size: .
J: TRBJ2-7
CDR3: CSVVGGETYEQYF
DNA: TGCAGCGTTGTCGGTGGGGAAACCTACGAGCAGTACTTC